The 23 T cell receptor beta chains in this list originate from one sample, sequenced in a study of CD8+CD57+ T cells in acquired aplastic anemia. Genomic DNA was employed as the template in profiling TCR beta VDJ and CDR3. TCRdb analysed the reads with MiXCR anew, one entry per CDR3 protein. The sample records a few hundred thousand distinct CDR3 sequences, more than 25% being singletons. Patients who underwent sequencing had shown CD8+CD57+ cell expansion by flow cytometry. Source material: sorted CD4+, CD8+, or CD8+CD57+ T cells (not recorded which) from PBMCs. These receptors were obtained from a human donor with aplastic anemia.

V gene TRBV2 combines with J gene TRBJ1-1; D remains ambiguous. This CDR3 has 14 residues. Per germline, CDR1 SNHLY and CDR2 FYNNEI. V lost 5 bases and J 1 base, leaving 11 bases between the germline ends. CDR3 residues: CASSLYVQNTEAFF. The CDR3, as DNA: TGTGCCAGCAGTTTATACGTACAGAACACTGAAGCTTTCTTT.

This chain joins TRBV19 and TRBJ2-7; D call uncertain. V was cut by 5 bases and J by 6 bases, with 8 bases left in between. This CDR3 region has 11 residues. Germline CDR1 reads LNHDA; CDR2 reads SQIVND (reference sequence). CDR3 bases: TGTGCCAGTAGTTTCGGTCCCGAGCAGTACTTC. Translated: CASSFGPEQYF.

This clonotype was seen more than once but under ten times. The genes are TRBV19 and TRBJ2-4; D is possibly TRBD1 (9 bases). The CDR3 is made up of 16 amino acids. V lost 5 bases, J lost 7 bases, and 21 bases lay in between. Germline V CDR1 and CDR2: LNHDA, SQIVND (reference sequence). The DNA for the CDR3 is TGTGCCAGTAGTCCCCGAACAGGGGGCGGGAGGAACATTCAGTACTTC. It specifies CASSPRTGGGRNIQYF.

V gene TRBV19 combines with J gene TRBJ1-1; D is possibly TRBD1 (5 bases). V lost 4 bases and J 3 bases, leaving 15 bases between the germline ends. The CDR3 is 15 amino acids. Germline V lookup: CDR1 LNHDA, CDR2 SQIVND (reference sequence). DNA of the CDR3: TGTGCCAGTAGTACGGGGGACCTGGGTTACACTGAAGCTTTCTTT. Its protein is CASSTGDLGYTEAFF.

The J gene is TRBJ2-1, the V gene TRBV5-1; 15 bases agree with TRBD2. The germline gives CDR1 SGHRS, CDR2 YFSETQ. V gave up 3 bases and J gave up 10 bases; unmatched junction bases: 2. The CDR3 runs 14 residues. The CDR3 nucleotides are TGCGCCAGCAGCTGGGGACTAGCGGGAGGCGAGCAGTTCTTC. It is translated as CASSWGLAGGEQFF. The variable domain in full, with the rest retrieved from reference TRBV5-1 and TRBJ2-1, is KAGVTQTPRYLIKTRGQQVTLSCSPISGHRSVSWYQQTPGQGLQFLFEYFSETQRNKGNFPGRFSGRQFSNSRSEMNVSTLELGDSALYLCASSWGLAGGEQFFGPGTRLTVL.

This clonotype was seen ten or more times. CDR3 bases: TGCAGTGCGCCACTAGCGGGACTGGACGAGCAGTACTTC. Encoded protein: CSAPLAGLDEQYF. The chain combines TRBV20-1 with TRBJ2-7, with 10 nucleotides matching TRBD2. Germline CDR1 reads DFQATT; CDR2 reads SNEGSKA (reference sequence). The V and J ends lost 6 bases and 5 bases, in that order; junction bases with no gene match: 7. CDR3 length equals 13 residues.

The sample holds many counts of this clonotype. In DNA, the CDR3 is TGTGCCAGTAAAATAGGGAACGGGAACACTGAAGCTTTCTTT. Translation: CASKIGNGNTEAFF. The rearrangement links TRBV19 to TRBJ1-1; D is unclear. CDR1 and CDR2 from the germline V gene are LNHDA and SQIVND (reference sequence). This CDR3 region has 14 residues. V was cut by 7 bases and J by 1 base, with 13 bases left in between.

This chain joins TRBV15 and TRBJ1-1; a possible D gene is TRBD1 (6 bases). In germline, CDR1 is LNHNV, CDR2 YYDKDF (reference sequence). V lost 0 bases to trimming and J lost 2 bases, with 16 bases between them. This CDR3 comprises 17 residues. CDR3 in amino acids: CATSREDRLTKNTEAFF. CDR3 sequence (DNA): TGTGCCACCAGCAGAGAGGACAGACTAACGAAAAACACTGAAGCTTTCTTT. The full variable domain, its missing parts supplied by reference TRBV15 and TRBJ1-1, is DAMVIQNPRYQVTQFGKPVTLSCSQTLNHNVMYWYQQKSSQAPKLLFHYYDKDFNNEADTPDNFQSRRPNTSFCFLDIRSPGLGDTAMYLCATSREDRLTKNTEAFFGQGTRLTVV.

The chain links TRBV27 to TRBJ1-2; 8 bases fit TRBD1. Losses at the gene ends were 5 bases for V and 6 bases for J; bases not matched to a gene: 23. The CDR3 loop spans 19 amino acids. From germline, CDR1 is MNHEY and CDR2 SMNVEV (reference sequence). CDR3 loop: CASSVIVNRGNFDPDGYTF. The CDR3 coding sequence is TGTGCCAGCAGTGTTATCGTTAACAGGGGGAATTTCGACCCAGATGGCTACACCTTC.

The genes are TRBV24-1 and TRBJ2-3; TRBD1 agrees at 8 bases. The CDR3 runs 16 residues. Losses at the gene ends were 4 bases for V and 4 bases for J; bases not matched to a gene: 9. CDR1 is KGHDR, CDR2 SFDVKD, per germline. The CDR3 loop reads CATSDSGQGEADTQYF. CDR3 bases: TGTGCCACCAGTGACAGCGGACAGGGTGAGGCAGATACGCAGTATTTT.

CDR3 region: CASKTGQGWGEAFF. The CDR3 nucleotides are TGTGCCAGCAAAACGGGACAGGGGTGGGGTGAAGCTTTCTTT. The chain employs TRBV2 and TRBJ1-1, with 10 nucleotides matching TRBD1. Germline CDR1 and CDR2: SNHLY and FYNNEI. This CDR3 has 14 amino acids. Trimming cost V 7 bases and J 7 bases; bases outside gene matches: 9.

At least ten counts were recorded for this clonotype. The chain is built from TRBV29-1 and TRBJ1-2; a weak D match, TRBD1 (6 bases). This CDR3 is 15 amino acids long. Germline V CDR1 and CDR2: SQVTM, ANQGSEA. V lost 6 bases and J 4 bases, leaving 21 bases between the germline ends. CDR3 sequence reads: CSVAPGTTQGYGYTF. In DNA, the CDR3 is TGCAGCGTGGCCCCCGGGACGACACAGGGCTATGGCTACACCTTC.

The rearrangement joins TRBV29-1 to TRBJ1-2; D remains ambiguous. The V and J ends lost 3 bases and 2 bases respectively, with 13 bases between them. The CDR3 has 14 residues. Germline CDR1 is SQVTM and CDR2 is ANQGSEA. CDR3 sequence reads: CSVDPTLTNYGYTF. The CDR3 DNA is TGCAGCGTTGATCCCACCTTAACCAACTATGGCTACACCTTC.

The V gene is TRBV25-1, the J gene TRBJ1-6; D remains ambiguous. CDR3 size: 17 residues. V shed 6 bases and J shed 0 bases, with 15 bases lying between them. The germline V gene encodes CDR1 MGHDK and CDR2 SYGVNS. The CDR3 spells CASSYGPESSYNSPLHF. CDR3 bases: TGTGCCAGCAGCTACGGACCGGAGAGCTCCTATAATTCACCCCTCCACTTT.

This chain connects TRBV12-3 or TRBV12-4 to TRBJ2-2; a possible D gene is TRBD1 (6 bases). This CDR3 has 14 amino acids. V was shortened by 5 bases and J by 5 bases, with 12 bases between the two germline ends. The DNA for the CDR3 is TGTGCCAGCAGTCAACAGGGTTGGACCGGGGAGCTGTTTTTT. This translates into CASSQQGWTGELFF.

This chain uses TRBV7-2 with TRBJ1-5; tentatively, D is TRBD1 (5 bases). The CDR3 spans 16 residues. Trimming took 2 bases from V and 0 from J, leaving 11 bases between them. The germline gives CDR1 SGHTA, CDR2 FQGNSA. CDR3 amino acids: CASSLSGRASNQPQHF. CDR3 DNA: TGTGCCAGCAGCTTATCGGGCAGGGCTAGCAATCAGCCCCAGCATTTT.

The chain recombines TRBV3-1 with TRBJ2-5, with a weak D call TRBD1 (6 bases). This CDR3 has 15 residues. Trimming cost V 3 bases and J 1 base, with 12 bases left between them. CDR1 is LGHDT, CDR2 YNNKEL, per germline (reference sequence). In DNA, the CDR3 is TGTGCCAGCAGCCATCAACGGGACATCCAAGAGACCCAGTACTTC. Its translation is CASSHQRDIQETQYF.

This clonotype was seen a handful of times. The rearrangement uses TRBV20-1 and TRBJ2-5, with TRBD2 as a possible D gene (5 bases). CDR3 length equals 15 residues. Trimming left V 6 bases short and J 2 bases short, with 19 bases between. CDR1 and CDR2 from the germline V gene are DFQATT and SNEGSKA (reference sequence). CDR3 nucleotides: TGCAGTGCGAATGGGCCAAGCGGAGCACAAGAGACCCAGTACTTC. It yields the protein CSANGPSGAQETQYF.

The chain employs TRBV24-1 and TRBJ1-2; 7 bases line up with TRBD1. The germline V gene has CDR1 KGHDR and CDR2 SFDVKD. The CDR3 has 14 amino acids. V lost 3 bases, J lost 8 bases, and 8 bases stayed unmatched. CDR3 protein: CATSDAGGGQGYTF. CDR3 in DNA: TGTGCCACCAGTGATGCCGGAGGGGGCCAGGGCTACACCTTC.

This clonotype was counted only a few times. The V call is TRBV2, the J call TRBJ1-1; perhaps TRBD1 as D (5 bases). The germline V and J ends were trimmed by 5 bases and 5 bases, with 18 bases remaining between them. Germline-derived CDR1 and CDR2 are SNHLY and FYNNEI. This CDR3 comprises 15 residues. The CDR3 sequence: CASSYSSWGETEAFF. The DNA of the CDR3 is TGTGCCAGCAGTTACTCGAGTTGGGGGGAGACTGAAGCTTTCTTT.

This chain connects TRBV27 to TRBJ1-3; D not resolved. The CDR3 is made up of 15 amino acids. Germline V gives CDR1 MNHEY, CDR2 SMNVEV (reference sequence). V lost 4 bases and J 4 bases, leaving 14 bases between the germline ends. The CDR3 DNA sequence: TGTGCCAGCAGTTCATCCCGGGAGGGCGGAAACACCATATATTTT. This gives the protein CASSSSREGGNTIYF.

This clonotype was seen ten or more times. V gene TRBV12-3 or TRBV12-4 combines with J gene TRBJ1-2; 9 nucleotides match TRBD1. The CDR3 is 13 residues long. V gave up 6 bases and J gave up 8 bases; unmatched junction bases: 7. The CDR3 nucleotides are TGTGCCAGCAGACGGACAGGGGCCGGGGGCTACACCTTC. This sequence encodes CASRRTGAGGYTF.

The rearrangement links TRBV9 to TRBJ1-3, with 7 bases fitting TRBD1. This CDR3 is built from 16 residues. Germline V gene lookup returns CDR1 SGDLS and CDR2 YYNGEE. The junction had 12 bases not matched to a gene; V was cut back by 7 bases and J by 2 bases. DNA of the CDR3: TGTGCCAGCTCCGAATCGACAGGGCGAGCTGGAAACACCATATATTTT. It encodes CASSESTGRAGNTIYF. Variable domain in full (rest from reference TRBV9 and TRBJ1-3): DSGVTQTPKHLITATGQRVTLRCSPRSGDLSVYWYQQSLDQGLQFLIQYYNGEERAKGNILERFSAQQFPDLHSELNLSSLELGDSALYFCASSESTGRAGNTIYFGEGSWLTVV.